This T cell receptor (beta chain) was recovered during a study of metastatic and nonmetastatic thyroid tumors. Study as a whole: Comparative analysis of repertoires was undertaken across blood and tumor or nodule tissue obtained from malignant and benign thyroid patients.

Ten or more counts support this clone. What it binds is not known. Patients had received no treatment of any kind before thyroid surgery. In the original processing: Across clinicopathological groups, CDR3 differences served as the basis for building a distant-metastasis classifier for papillary thyroid cancer. TCRdb re-clonotyped the PCR reads through MiXCR. These V and J calls derive from TCRdb rather than the authors' analysis. Among tens of thousands of clones listed, around 13% were seen once. Notes on the study in general: TCR beta diversity was reportedly significantly higher in malignant thyroid tumors than benign nodules, in blood and tumor.

Sequencing was carried out using tumor tissue. The sequence derives from a female donor with papillary thyroid cancer or a benign thyroid nodule (not recorded which). Some clones in this sample may be carry-over from other donors' samples.

The CDR3 loop reads CASSQQGLREQYF. The CDR3, as DNA: TGCGCCAGCAGCCAGCAGGGGTTAAGAGAGCAGTACTTC. J is TRBJ2-7 and V is TRBV4-1, with a tentative D call TRBD1 (6 bases). From germline, CDR1 is MGHRA and CDR2 YSYEKL. There are 13 residues in the CDR3. V shed 3 bases and J shed 7 bases, with 13 bases lying between them.